Shown below are 16 T cell receptor beta chains from a single sample sequenced in a study of shared clonotypes between healthy human individuals. Sequenced by immunoSEQ multiplex PCR; TCRdb stores in-frame clones only, minus some. The sample records millions of clones, 85% to 95% being singletons. Sequencing was carried out using naive CD4+ T cells sorted from blood. Noted subset: CD45RA+ positively selected. These receptors came from a man between 18 and 29 years old in good health.

The chain recombines TRBV6-5 with TRBJ1-3; D ambiguous. V was cut by 7 bases and J by 4 bases, with 14 bases left in between. Germline CDR1 reads MNHEY; CDR2 reads SVGAGI. The CDR3 contains 14 residues. The CDR3 protein is CASTSGATGNTIYF. In DNA, the CDR3 is TGTGCCAGCACCAGCGGAGCCACCGGAAACACCATATATTTT.

The chain combines TRBV19 with TRBJ2-3, with TRBD2 identical over 10 bases. Germline CDR1 LNHDA, CDR2 SQIVND (reference sequence). V lost 6 bases to trimming and J lost 6 bases; unmatched junction nucleotides: 3. The CDR3 consists of 13 residues. The CDR3 nucleotides are TGTGCCAGTAGGGAAGCGGGAGGGGATACGCAGTATTTT. Translation gives CASREAGGDTQYF.

The rearrangement joins TRBV30 to TRBJ2-6; 9 nucleotides match TRBD1. This CDR3 has 16 residues. Germline CDR1 reads GTSNPN; CDR2 reads SVGIG (reference sequence). V was clipped by 5 bases and J by 3 bases; unmatched bases: 8. DNA for the CDR3: TGTGCCTGGTCCGGGACAGGGACGTTTGGGGCCAACGTCCTGACTTTC. Amino acid sequence: CAWSGTGTFGANVLTF.

V usage is TRBV10-3 and J usage is TRBJ2-7; 9 nucleotides match TRBD1. The CDR3 spans 15 residues. The ends lost 6 bases at V and 3 bases at J; junction bases unmatched: 9. CDR1 is ENHRY, CDR2 SYGVKD, per germline. In DNA, the CDR3 is TGTGCCATCAGCACGGACAGGGGAAATAGCTACGAGCAGTACTTC. Amino acids: CAISTDRGNSYEQYF.

The rearrangement uses TRBV14 and TRBJ1-1; no definite D call. Trimming took 5 bases from V and 12 from J, leaving 28 bases between them. CDR1 SGHDN and CDR2 FVKESK come from the germline V gene. The length of the CDR3 is 16 residues. CDR3 sequence: CASSGNILLRAPDTFF. The CDR3 DNA follows: TGTGCCAGCAGCGGAAATATTCTCCTCCGGGCCCCTGATACTTTCTTT.

The chain carries TRBV19 and TRBJ1-1; D gene uncertain. Trimming took 3 bases from V and 7 from J, leaving 6 bases between them. The CDR3 has 11 residues. CDR1 and CDR2 from the germline V gene are LNHDA and SQIVND (reference sequence). The CDR3 bases are TGTGCCAGTAGTATTCGGGTTGAAGCTTTCTTT. Amino acid sequence: CASSIRVEAFF. The entire variable domain, with the rest obtained from reference TRBV19 and TRBJ1-1, is as follows: DGGITQSPKYLFRKEGQNVTLSCEQNLNHDAMYWYRQDPGQGLRLIYYSQIVNDFQKGDIAEGYSVSREKKESFPLTVTSAQKNPTAFYLCASSIRVEAFFGQGTRLTVV.

The chain has TRBV6-5 and TRBJ2-7, with 7 nucleotides matching TRBD1. CDR1 is MNHEY, CDR2 SVGAGI, per germline. This CDR3 comprises 14 residues. V gave up 6 bases and J gave up 3 bases; unmatched junction bases: 8. The CDR3 region is CASSRGQTNYEQYF. DNA for the CDR3: TGTGCCAGCAGCCGGGGACAGACCAACTACGAGCAGTACTTC.

The CDR3 DNA follows: TGTGCCAGCAGCCATCCTAGCGGGGGGAGAACAGATACGCAGTATTTT. It encodes CASSHPSGGRTDTQYF. The chain uses TRBV9 and TRBJ2-3; TRBD2 matches at 11 bases. This CDR3 contains 16 residues. The germline V gene has CDR1 SGDLS and CDR2 YYNGEE. The junction had 7 bases not matched to a gene; V was cut back by 4 bases and J by 3 bases.

The chain is built from TRBV19 and TRBJ1-5, with 9 bases identical to TRBD1. V was pared by 4 bases and J by 7 bases, with 2 bases of the junction left unmatched. The CDR3 spans 13 residues. Germline V gene sequence: CDR1 LNHDA, CDR2 SQIVND (reference sequence). CDR3 DNA: TGTGCCAGTAGTACCGACAGGGGGCAGCCCCAGCATTTT. It is translated as CASSTDRGQPQHF.

Details on this clone: Distinct nucleotide sequences in the sample also encode this CDR3. This chain connects TRBV18 to TRBJ1-1; 7 bases fit TRBD1. This CDR3 is 14 amino acids long. After removal of 6 bases from V and 0 bases from J, the junction contained 4 bases not matched to a gene. Germline CDR1 is KGHSH and CDR2 is LQKENI. As DNA, the CDR3 is TGTGCCAGCTCCCCGGGACAGCTGAACACTGAAGCTTTCTTT. It yields the protein CASSPGQLNTEAFF.

This chain uses TRBV6-1 with TRBJ2-1; 10 bases are shared with TRBD2. With V trimmed by 2 bases and J by 5 bases, 3 bases remained unmatched. CDR1 MNHNS and CDR2 SASEGT come from the germline V gene. The CDR3 loop spans 15 amino acids. This chain's CDR3 is CASSELAGADNEQFF. CDR3 sequence (DNA): TGTGCCAGCAGTGAACTAGCGGGGGCCGACAATGAGCAGTTCTTC.

The V gene is TRBV30, the J gene TRBJ1-1; TRBD1 might be the D (5 bases). The CDR3 totals 11 residues. Germline CDR1 GTSNPN, CDR2 SVGIG (reference sequence). The V gene lost 4 bases and the J gene lost 11 bases, with 14 bases spanning the gap. The CDR3 is CAWTQGTSAFF. CDR3 nucleotide sequence: TGTGCCTGGACGCAGGGTACCTCTGCTTTCTTT.

The rearrangement joins TRBV28 to TRBJ1-4; D ambiguous. The CDR3 consists of 15 residues. Trimming removed 5 bases at V and 0 bases at J, with 10 bases between. Germline CDR1 and CDR2: MDHEN and SYDVKM. DNA of the CDR3: TGTGCCAGCAGTGGACCACATGCAACTAATGAAAAACTGTTTTTT. Translating it yields CASSGPHATNEKLFF. Based on the CDR3 plus reference TRBV28 and TRBJ1-4, the full variable domain is DVKVTQSSRYLVKRTGEKVFLECVQDMDHENMFWYRQDPGLGLRLIYFSYDVKMKEKGDIPEGYSVSREKKERFSLILESASTNQTSMYLCASSGPHATNEKLFFGSGTQLSVL.

The rearrangement uses TRBV6-1 and TRBJ2-7, with D possibly TRBD2 on 6 matching bases. Germline CDR1 reads MNHNS; CDR2 reads SASEGT. V was pared by 7 bases and J by 2 bases, with 18 bases between. The CDR3 extends over 15 amino acids. DNA for the CDR3: TGTGCCAGCATGTTGTATGGAGGGACCGCCTACGAGCAGTACTTC. Translation: CASMLYGGTAYEQYF.

This rearrangement joins TRBV7-8 to TRBJ2-7; D possibly corresponds to TRBD1 (5 bases). Trimming stripped 1 base from V and 4 bases from J, with 11 bases between. The CDR3 is 14 residues long. CDR1 SGHVS and CDR2 FQNEAQ come from the germline V gene. In DNA, the CDR3 is TGTGCCAGCAGCTTAGGCAGGGATGGGTACGAGCAGTACTTC. Its translation is CASSLGRDGYEQYF. The full variable domain, with the rest looked up from reference TRBV7-8 and TRBJ2-7, is GAGVSQSPRYKVAKRGQDVALRCDPISGHVSLFWYQQALGQGPEFLTYFQNEAQLDKSGLPSDRFFAERPEGSVSTLKIQRTQQEDSAVYLCASSLGRDGYEQYFGPGTRLTVT.

A note on this clone: In the same sample, other DNA sequences code for this CDR3. This chain uses TRBV5-1 with TRBJ2-1; 12 nucleotides match TRBD1. The CDR3 runs to 15 residues. With V trimmed by 3 bases and J by 4 bases, 2 bases remained unmatched. Germline V gives CDR1 SGHRS, CDR2 YFSETQ. In DNA, the CDR3 is TGCGCCAGCAGCTGGGGACAGGGGGCGTACAATGAGCAGTTCTTC. Translation: CASSWGQGAYNEQFF.